The entry below describes one T cell receptor beta chain. Its antigen is as yet unknown. This sample is drawn from a study of shared clonotypes between healthy human individuals. Notes on the study in general: The study sampled only blood, and tissue repertoires likely differ. The small donor group covered limited genetic and exposure diversity.

Genomic DNA of each subset was evenly split across several immunoSEQ plates. TCRdb's table, derived via immunoSEQ multiplex PCR, lists solely in-frame clones and lacks some. The profile shows 2,500,000 or so clones, approximately 93% of them singletons. The authors divided CD4+ cells into CD45RA+ naive and CD45RA-negative memory subsets. The sample comprised naive CD4+ T cells from PBMCs. This sample's subset: CD45RA+ positively selected. This receptor was identified in a man younger than 30 in good health. Some clones in this sample may be carry-over from other donors' samples.

In DNA form, the CDR3 reads TGTGCCAGCAGCAAATCCGACGTCGATACGCAGTATTTT. Amino acid sequence: CASSKSDVDTQYF. This chain links TRBV9 with TRBJ2-3; D unresolved. V was pared by 4 bases and J by 6 bases, with 12 bases between. In germline, CDR1 is SGDLS, CDR2 YYNGEE. The CDR3 is made up of 13 amino acids.